This TCR beta chain appears in the sequencing data of a study of siplizumab effects on memory and regulatory T cells. Study-wide findings and caveats: Naive T cells were seen as more diverse than memory cells and as major alloresponse contributors.

The CDR3 is 17 residues long. The V gene end was trimmed by 5 bases and the J gene end by 8 bases; junction bases not matched to a gene: 12. In germline, CDR1 is SGHTA, CDR2 FQGNSA. About this clone itself: The antigen remains unidentified.

Here immunoSEQ multiplex PCR was the method, and the copy in TCRdb shows in-frame clones only, minus some. This sample has about 120,000 clones, with approximately 94% found just once. The specimen sequenced was non-Treg CD4+ T cells sorted from blood. The sequence was obtained from a human donor in good health. The chain has TRBV7-2 and TRBJ2-1, with 13 bases aligning to TRBD2. The CDR3 region has the DNA TGTGCCAGCAGCGCCCGACTAGCGGGGGGTCCAAGATATGAGCAGTTCTTC. This codes for CASSARLAGGPRYEQFF.